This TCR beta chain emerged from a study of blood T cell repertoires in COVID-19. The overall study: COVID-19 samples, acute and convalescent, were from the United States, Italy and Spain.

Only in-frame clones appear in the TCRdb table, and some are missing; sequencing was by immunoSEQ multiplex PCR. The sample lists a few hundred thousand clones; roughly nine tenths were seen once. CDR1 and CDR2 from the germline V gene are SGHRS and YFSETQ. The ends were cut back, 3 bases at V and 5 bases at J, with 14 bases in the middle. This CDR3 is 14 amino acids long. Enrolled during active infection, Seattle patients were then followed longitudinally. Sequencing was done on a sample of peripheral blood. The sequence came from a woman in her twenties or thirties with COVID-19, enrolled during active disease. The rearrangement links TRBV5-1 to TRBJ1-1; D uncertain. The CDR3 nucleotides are TGCGCCAGCAGCTCCGAGGGCTTTGGGACTGAAGCTTTCTTT. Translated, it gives CASSSEGFGTEAFF. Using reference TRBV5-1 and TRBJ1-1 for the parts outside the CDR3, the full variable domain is KAGVTQTPRYLIKTRGQQVTLSCSPISGHRSVSWYQQTPGQGLQFLFEYFSETQRNKGNFPGRFSGRQFSNSRSEMNVSTLELGDSALYLCASSSEGFGTEAFFGQGTRLTVV.